The rows below give T cell receptor beta chains drawn from one sample of a study of OX40 agonist ivuxolimab in advanced cancers. Repertoires were generated with immunoSEQ multiplex PCR, while TCRdb's copy carries only in-frame clones and drops some. Of 98,000 or so clones in the sample, approximately 90% were seen once. Material: CD4+ or CD8+ T cells sorted from blood, obtained in a trial of the OX40 agonist ivuxolimab. The receptors derive from an adult with an advanced solid tumor such as melanoma, head and neck, liver or kidney cancer. CDR3s include the opening cysteine and the closing phenylalanine or tryptophan. Fields, in order: J gene, CDR3 length, clone size, D gene, V gene, CDR3 DNA, CDR3 protein. The D gene is left open where the match is weak. Clone size appears in some rows only: once, few, many, or a class for an expanded clone.

j_call: TRBJ1-1; cdr3_length: 13; clone_size: .; d_call: .; v_call: TRBV7-9; cdr3_nt: TGTGCCAGCAGGAACAGGGAGAACACTGAAGCTTTCTTT; cdr3_aa: CASRNRENTEAFF
j_call: TRBJ1-3; cdr3_length: 14; clone_size: .; d_call: .; v_call: TRBV2; cdr3_nt: TGTGCCAGCAGGGGGGGTGGCTCTGGAAACACCATATATTTT; cdr3_aa: CASRGGGSGNTIYF
j_call: TRBJ2-1; cdr3_length: 15; clone_size: .; d_call: .; v_call: TRBV11-3; cdr3_nt: TGTGCCAGCAGCTTAGGAGGGACCTTGGGCAATGAGCAGTTCTTC; cdr3_aa: CASSLGGTLGNEQFF
j_call: TRBJ1-3; cdr3_length: 14; clone_size: .; d_call: .; v_call: TRBV25-1; cdr3_nt: TGTGCCAGCAACCCAAGCGGGGCTGGAAACACCATATATTTT; cdr3_aa: CASNPSGAGNTIYF
j_call: TRBJ1-1; cdr3_length: 13; clone_size: .; d_call: TRBD1; v_call: TRBV11-2; cdr3_nt: TGTGCCAGCACCGGACAGGGGAACACTGAAGCTTTCTTT; cdr3_aa: CASTGQGNTEAFF
j_call: TRBJ2-7; cdr3_length: 14; clone_size: .; d_call: .; v_call: TRBV6-5; cdr3_nt: TGTGCCAGCAGTCCCCGGGACCAAACCTACGAGCAGTACTTC; cdr3_aa: CASSPRDQTYEQYF
j_call: TRBJ2-1; cdr3_length: 15; clone_size: .; d_call: TRBD2; v_call: TRBV5-8; cdr3_nt: TGTGCCAGCAGCTTGGATAGCGGGGGGTACAATGAGCAGTTCTTC; cdr3_aa: CASSLDSGGYNEQFF
j_call: TRBJ1-5; cdr3_length: 15; clone_size: .; d_call: .; v_call: TRBV6-6; cdr3_nt: TGTGCCAGCGGGGTCCGGGGTGTTACGAATCAGCCCCAGCATTTT; cdr3_aa: CASGVRGVTNQPQHF
j_call: TRBJ1-6; cdr3_length: 15; clone_size: .; d_call: TRBD1; v_call: TRBV6-6; cdr3_nt: TGTGCCAGCAGCCAACAGGGGGTTAGGGATTCACCCCTCCACTTT; cdr3_aa: CASSQQGVRDSPLHF
j_call: TRBJ2-1; cdr3_length: 15; clone_size: .; d_call: .; v_call: TRBV5-1; cdr3_nt: TGCGCCAGCAGCACCTCTACGTCGGTCGTCGATGAGCAGTTCTTC; cdr3_aa: CASSTSTSVVDEQFF
j_call: TRBJ1-2; cdr3_length: 12; clone_size: .; d_call: .; v_call: TRBV6-6; cdr3_nt: TGTGCCAGCAGTTTTGGAGTTGGGCACTACACCTTC; cdr3_aa: CASSFGVGHYTF
j_call: TRBJ2-7; cdr3_length: 15; clone_size: .; d_call: .; v_call: TRBV30; cdr3_nt: TGTGCCTGGAGTGTACTTTCGGTCGGTGCCTACGAGCAGTACTTC; cdr3_aa: CAWSVLSVGAYEQYF
j_call: TRBJ1-2; cdr3_length: 14; clone_size: .; d_call: .; v_call: TRBV19; cdr3_nt: TGTGCCAGTAGTATAGGACAGAGAGTGGATGGCTACACCTTC; cdr3_aa: CASSIGQRVDGYTF
j_call: TRBJ1-4; cdr3_length: 10; clone_size: .; d_call: .; v_call: TRBV29-1; cdr3_nt: TGCAGCGCCCGCTGGGAAAAACTGTTTTTT; cdr3_aa: CSARWEKLFF
j_call: TRBJ2-1; cdr3_length: 15; clone_size: .; d_call: TRBD1; v_call: TRBV5-1; cdr3_nt: TGCGCCAGCAGCCTGGGACAGGGGTTCTACAATGAGCAGTTCTTC; cdr3_aa: CASSLGQGFYNEQFF
j_call: TRBJ1-1; cdr3_length: 14; clone_size: few; d_call: .; v_call: TRBV7-8; cdr3_nt: TGTGCCAGCAGCTTAGTAGGGTACCCGCCAAAAGCTTTCTTT; cdr3_aa: CASSLVGYPPKAFF
j_call: TRBJ1-2; cdr3_length: 13; clone_size: .; d_call: .; v_call: TRBV18; cdr3_nt: TGTGCCAGCTTTCCGGGGGAAGACTATGGCTACACCTTC; cdr3_aa: CASFPGEDYGYTF
j_call: TRBJ1-2; cdr3_length: 13; clone_size: .; d_call: TRBD1; v_call: TRBV5-4; cdr3_nt: TGTGCCAGCAGCTTGGCCGACAGGGATGGCTACACCTTC; cdr3_aa: CASSLADRDGYTF
j_call: TRBJ2-5; cdr3_length: 12; clone_size: .; d_call: .; v_call: TRBV30; cdr3_nt: TGTGCCTGGAGTGTAAACCAGGAGACCCAGTACTTC; cdr3_aa: CAWSVNQETQYF
j_call: TRBJ2-5; cdr3_length: 15; clone_size: .; d_call: .; v_call: TRBV30; cdr3_nt: TGTGCCTGGACAAGCCGGGACATCAGACGAGAGACCCAGTACTTC; cdr3_aa: CAWTSRDIRRETQYF
j_call: TRBJ1-6; cdr3_length: 12; clone_size: once; d_call: .; v_call: TRBV10-2; cdr3_nt: TGCGCCAGCACCAGGACCAATTCACCCCTCCACTTT; cdr3_aa: CASTRTNSPLHF
j_call: TRBJ1-2; cdr3_length: 14; clone_size: .; d_call: .; v_call: TRBV2; cdr3_nt: TGTGCCAGCAGTGTTGGAGGCTTTAAGCGTGGCTACACTTTC; cdr3_aa: CASSVGGFKRGYTF
j_call: TRBJ2-7; cdr3_length: 14; clone_size: .; d_call: TRBD2; v_call: TRBV19; cdr3_nt: TGTGCCAGTAGTCCTACTAGCGGGAGTGGCGAGCAGTACTTC; cdr3_aa: CASSPTSGSGEQYF
j_call: TRBJ2-7; cdr3_length: 12; clone_size: .; d_call: .; v_call: TRBV28; cdr3_nt: TGTGCCAGCACCCCTGGAACCTACGAGCAGTACTTC; cdr3_aa: CASTPGTYEQYF
j_call: TRBJ1-6; cdr3_length: 17; clone_size: .; d_call: .; v_call: TRBV27; cdr3_nt: TGTGCCAGCAGTTTATCCCGACTTGGAGGAGGGTATTCACCCCTCCACTTT; cdr3_aa: CASSLSRLGGGYSPLHF
j_call: TRBJ2-3; cdr3_length: 15; clone_size: .; d_call: .; v_call: TRBV6-1; cdr3_nt: TGTGCCAGCGCCGTCGGGGGCGCGGGAGCAGATACGCAGTATTTT; cdr3_aa: CASAVGGAGADTQYF
j_call: TRBJ2-7; cdr3_length: 15; clone_size: once; d_call: TRBD1; v_call: TRBV19; cdr3_nt: TGTGCCAGTAGTATAGATCCAGACAGGGGCTACGAGCAGTACTTC; cdr3_aa: CASSIDPDRGYEQYF
j_call: TRBJ1-5; cdr3_length: 16; clone_size: .; d_call: .; v_call: TRBV6-1; cdr3_nt: TGTGCCAGCAGTGATTTTGGGGGTTCCCCGAATCAGCCCCAGCATTTT; cdr3_aa: CASSDFGGSPNQPQHF
j_call: TRBJ2-5; cdr3_length: 15; clone_size: .; d_call: TRBD2; v_call: TRBV19; cdr3_nt: TGTGCCAGTAGCCTATACCCACCGGGGGGGGAGACCCAGTACTTC; cdr3_aa: CASSLYPPGGETQYF
j_call: TRBJ2-3; cdr3_length: 13; clone_size: .; d_call: .; v_call: TRBV6-1; cdr3_nt: TGTGCCAGCAGTGATGGGGGCACAGATACGCAGTATTTT; cdr3_aa: CASSDGGTDTQYF
j_call: TRBJ2-1; cdr3_length: 16; clone_size: .; d_call: TRBD2; v_call: TRBV30; cdr3_nt: TGTGCCTATATCTCCGGGACTAGTATGAATCGATTCGAGCAGTTCTTC; cdr3_aa: CAYISGTSMNRFEQFF
j_call: TRBJ1-6; cdr3_length: 14; clone_size: once; d_call: TRBD1; v_call: TRBV5-4; cdr3_nt: TGTGCCAGCAGCTCCCAGGGGGAGGGGTCACCCCTCCACTTT; cdr3_aa: CASSSQGEGSPLHF
j_call: TRBJ2-7; cdr3_length: 15; clone_size: .; d_call: .; v_call: TRBV5-6; cdr3_nt: TGTGCCAGCAGCGCCCAGCTTAGGGGGGCAAGGGAGCAGTACTTC; cdr3_aa: CASSAQLRGAREQYF
j_call: TRBJ1-1; cdr3_length: 13; clone_size: .; d_call: TRBD1; v_call: TRBV5-1; cdr3_nt: TGCGCCAGCAGCCAGGGGGCCTACACTGAAGCTTTCTTT; cdr3_aa: CASSQGAYTEAFF
j_call: TRBJ1-3; cdr3_length: 14; clone_size: .; d_call: .; v_call: TRBV18; cdr3_nt: TGTGCCAGCTCACCCCCTTCGAACAGAGACACCATATATTTT; cdr3_aa: CASSPPSNRDTIYF
j_call: TRBJ1-4; cdr3_length: 16; clone_size: .; d_call: .; v_call: TRBV29-1; cdr3_nt: TGCAGCGTAATAGTAGGAACCTCTTCGACTAATGAAAAACTGTTTTTT; cdr3_aa: CSVIVGTSSTNEKLFF
j_call: TRBJ2-2; cdr3_length: 15; clone_size: .; d_call: .; v_call: TRBV6-1; cdr3_nt: TGTGCCAGCAGTCCCCTAAGCGGTGGCACCGGGGAGCTGTTTTTT; cdr3_aa: CASSPLSGGTGELFF
j_call: TRBJ2-7; cdr3_length: 14; clone_size: .; d_call: .; v_call: TRBV5-5; cdr3_nt: TGTGCCAGCAGCTTGTACGGACCTGAGAGGGAGCAGTACTTC; cdr3_aa: CASSLYGPEREQYF
j_call: TRBJ2-5; cdr3_length: 11; clone_size: once; d_call: .; v_call: TRBV12-2; cdr3_nt: TGTGCAAGTCGCTTAAGAGAGACCCAGTACTTC; cdr3_aa: CASRLRETQYF
j_call: TRBJ2-6; cdr3_length: 18; clone_size: .; d_call: TRBD2; v_call: TRBV9; cdr3_nt: TGTGCCAGCAGCCCACGACTAGCGGCCAGCTCTGGGGCCAACGTCCTGACTTTC; cdr3_aa: CASSPRLAASSGANVLTF
j_call: TRBJ1-2; cdr3_length: 16; clone_size: .; d_call: TRBD1; v_call: TRBV6-5; cdr3_nt: TGTGCCAGCAGTTACACTAAGGGGGCGCGTGTAAATGGCTACACCTTC; cdr3_aa: CASSYTKGARVNGYTF
j_call: TRBJ1-5; cdr3_length: 16; clone_size: .; d_call: TRBD1; v_call: TRBV18; cdr3_nt: TGTGCCAGCTCACCCGGACAGGGGGCGCTCGGTCAGCCCCAGCATTTT; cdr3_aa: CASSPGQGALGQPQHF
j_call: TRBJ2-1; cdr3_length: 16; clone_size: .; d_call: TRBD2; v_call: TRBV4-2; cdr3_nt: TGTGCCAGCAGCCAAGAACAACTAGCGGGAGGAAATGAGCAGTTCTTC; cdr3_aa: CASSQEQLAGGNEQFF